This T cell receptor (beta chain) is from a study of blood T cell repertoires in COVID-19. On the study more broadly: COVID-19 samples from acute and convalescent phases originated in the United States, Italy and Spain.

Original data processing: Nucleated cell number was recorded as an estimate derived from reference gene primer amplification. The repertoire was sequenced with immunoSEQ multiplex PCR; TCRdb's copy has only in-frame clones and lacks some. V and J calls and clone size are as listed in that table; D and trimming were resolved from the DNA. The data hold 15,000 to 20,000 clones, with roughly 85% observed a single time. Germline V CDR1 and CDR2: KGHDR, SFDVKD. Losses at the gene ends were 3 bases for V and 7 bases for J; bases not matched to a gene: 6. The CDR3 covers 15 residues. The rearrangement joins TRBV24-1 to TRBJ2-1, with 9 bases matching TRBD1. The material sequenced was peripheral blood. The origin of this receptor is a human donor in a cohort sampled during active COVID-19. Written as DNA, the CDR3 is TGTGCCACCAGTGATCCCGGACAGGGGTGGAATGAGCAGTTCTTC. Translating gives CATSDPGQGWNEQFF.